Presented here are 10 T cell receptor beta chains from one specimen sequenced in a study of cytomegalovirus exposure and HLA in healthy donors. The PCR contained 60 Vbeta and 13 Jbeta primers. Only in-frame clones appear in the TCRdb table, and some are missing; sequencing was by immunoSEQ multiplex PCR. The listing records about 77,000 clones. Sample: PBMCs. The receptors derive from a man aged 45-60 years in good health and CMV-seropositive.

This sequence joins TRBV4-2 and TRBJ2-3, with TRBD2 matching over 10 bases. V was clipped by 0 bases and J by 0 bases; unmatched bases: 9. Germline CDR1 is LGHNA and CDR2 is YNFKEQ. The CDR3 extends over 19 amino acids. The CDR3 reads CASSQEWASGGPSTDTQYF. CDR3 coding DNA: TGTGCCAGCAGCCAAGAATGGGCTAGCGGGGGCCCTAGCACAGATACGCAGTATTTT.

The J gene is TRBJ1-4, the V gene TRBV4-1, with D possibly TRBD1 on 5 matching bases. Germline values: CDR1 MGHRA, CDR2 YSYEKL. The CDR3 spans 17 residues. V lost 0 bases and J lost 5, with 16 bases in between. The CDR3: CASSQDRGGGKNEKLFF. DNA of the CDR3: TGCGCCAGCAGCCAAGATCGCGGGGGGGGGAAGAATGAAAAACTGTTTTTT.

The chain carries TRBV6-1 and TRBJ2-4; TRBD1 matches 7 bases. The CDR3 contains 15 residues. The junction had 7 bases not matched to a gene; V was cut back by 2 bases and J by 6 bases. Germline CDR1 is MNHNS and CDR2 is SASEGT. CDR3: CASSEQKGAGNIQYF. CDR3 in DNA: TGTGCCAGCAGTGAACAAAAGGGGGCAGGAAACATTCAGTACTTC.

The chain combines TRBV9 with TRBJ1-4, with D perhaps matching TRBD1 (6 bases). From germline, CDR1 is SGDLS and CDR2 YYNGEE. The CDR3 totals 14 residues. V was pared by 2 bases and J by 10 bases, with 15 bases between. Written as DNA, the CDR3 is TGTGCCAGCAGCGTGGGGGCGCAAGGTGGAAAACTGTTTTTT. Protein: CASSVGAQGGKLFF.

V and J are TRBV2 and TRBJ2-7, with 7 bases lining up with TRBD2. V lost 9 bases to trimming and J lost 0 bases; unmatched junction nucleotides: 14. Per germline, CDR1 SNHLY and CDR2 FYNNEI. The CDR3 length is 16 residues. CDR3 sequence: CASWEGGPRSSYEQYF. The CDR3 bases are TGTGCCAGTTGGGAGGGAGGGCCCCGGAGCTCCTACGAGCAGTACTTC.

V usage is TRBV6-1 and J usage is TRBJ2-2; tentatively, D is TRBD1 (5 bases). Germline loops: CDR1 MNHNS, CDR2 SASEGT. The CDR3 totals 15 residues. V gave up 1 base and J gave up 4 bases, with 10 bases separating them. The CDR3 nucleotides are TGTGCCAGCAGTGAAGATCACAGGTCCACCGGGGAGCTGTTTTTT. Translated: CASSEDHRSTGELFF.

The V gene is TRBV27, the J gene TRBJ1-2; a weak D match, TRBD1 (6 bases). The germline gives CDR1 MNHEY, CDR2 SMNVEV (reference sequence). The CDR3 extends over 14 amino acids. The ends were cut back, 2 bases at V and 9 bases at J, with 16 bases in the middle. The CDR3 region is CASSLAGGVRSYTF. The CDR3 nucleotides are TGTGCCAGCAGTTTAGCGGGGGGCGTGAGAAGCTACACCTTC.

J is TRBJ1-1 and V is TRBV19; the D gene is possibly TRBD1 (5 bases). Germline CDR1 and CDR2: LNHDA and SQIVND (reference sequence). V gave up 3 bases and J gave up 1 base, with 9 bases separating them. This CDR3 comprises 14 residues. CDR3 sequence (DNA): TGTGCCAGTAGTATTGGCGACAGGAACACTGAAGCTTTCTTT. It yields the protein CASSIGDRNTEAFF.

V is TRBV7-3 and J is TRBJ2-5; possible D gene TRBD1, 6 bases. Germline-derived CDR1 and CDR2 are SGHTA and FQGTGA. The CDR3 contains 15 residues. Trimming left V 1 base short and J 5 bases short, with 14 bases between. This CDR3 reads CASSLKGFRGETQYF. Written as DNA, the CDR3 is TGTGCCAGCAGCTTAAAGGGCTTTAGGGGGGAGACCCAGTACTTC.

This rearrangement joins TRBV7-8 to TRBJ2-3; 7 positions agree with TRBD2. The CDR3 spans 14 residues. Trimming removed 5 bases from V and 2 bases from J; junction bases left unmatched: 4. The germline V gene has CDR1 SGHVS and CDR2 FQNEAQ. The CDR3 DNA is TGTGCCAGCAGCCTCGGACTAGTCACAGATACGCAGTATTTT. It codes for CASSLGLVTDTQYF.